This T cell receptor beta chain was found in a study of T cells in localized non-small cell lung cancer. The study, taken as a whole, reports: The study linked higher blood T cell density to longer overall survival.

TCRdb's table, derived via immunoSEQ multiplex PCR, lists solely in-frame clones and lacks some. The table shows 31,000 or so clones, with 89% occurring only once. This CDR3 has 11 amino acids. V lost 6 bases and J lost 4, with 8 bases in between. Germline assignment: CDR1 SGHDT and CDR2 YYEEEE. Note on this clone: The antigen remains unidentified.

The chain combines TRBV5-6 with TRBJ2-7; D not certain. The sequencing used peripheral blood, collected before any cancer treatment. The TCR sequence derives from a woman aged 35 to 70 with stage I lung adenocarcinoma. The chain's CDR3 is CASTKAYEQYF. CDR3 DNA: TGTGCCAGCACAAAGGCATACGAGCAGTACTTC.